Detailed here is one TCR beta chain. Its antigen specificity is not known. Base qualities are not at hand, and no much larger clone is one base apart. Taken from the germline V gene, the CDR1 and CDR2 loops are MNHEY and SVGAGI. Germline trimming amounts to 4 bases on V and 5 bases on J, with 8 as the count of junction bases outside the gene matches. From the cysteine through the phenylalanine, the CDR3 covers 16 amino acids. Just CDR3 DNA is preserved here, 48 bases in frame from base 1. TCRbeta CDR3 regions were amplified from genomic DNA by means of the immunoSEQ Assay, a bias-controlled multiplex PCR. The study's own analysis went as follows. Within the assay, amplification of reference gene primers was used to estimate how many nucleated cells each sample contained. To quantify the absolute abundance of each unique TCRbeta CDR3 rearrangement, sequence reads were collapsed and filtered. For each sample, productive Simpson clonality was calculated as the square root of Simpson's diversity index over productive rearrangements. The table was pulled from immuneACCESS by TCRdb, which kept in-frame rearrangements only. Such tables lose some clones; where checked, under half of the loss comes from unresolved V genes, and the rest has no known cause. V and J calls and clone size are given by that table; D and trimming were obtained from the DNA. Present in this sample are 250,000 to 400,000 clones, around 87% of which were seen just once. The ten largest clones capture roughly 5.2% of the sample.

These data are taken from a study of blood T cell repertoires in COVID-19 (dated by TCRdb to between 2020 and 2021). For the wider study: Samples covering the acute and convalescent phases of COVID-19 were provided by collaborators in the United States, Italy and Spain. The material from the prospective study consisted of cDNA or gDNA derived from T cells, B-cell-depleted T cells, or PBMCs. The dataset comprised deeply sampled blood TCRbeta repertoires from subjects exposed to, actively infected with, or recovered from COVID-19. The repertoires were made available in a free public database intended to serve as a resource for research on the immune response to SARS-CoV-2. The samples were drawn from the first 160 participants of the ongoing ImmuneRACE study and from 1,254 subjects provided by 6 global collaborators. Sample metadata almost always included a de-identified subject ID, COVID-19 status, age in years and sex. HLA class I and class II types, where available, came from metadata supplied by the sample provider rather than from assay-based typing.

General conclusions and limits of the study: Clinical and demographic metadata were provided uncurated, with the amount varying by source and participant.

Enrolling through a virtual design, the prospective study's participants ranged in age from roughly 18 to 100 years and lived across 24 United States geographic areas. To assign participants to cohorts, the prospective study relied on clinical history that participants themselves reported in a screening survey and a study questionnaire. ImmuneRACE Cohort 3 recovered participants were defined by two consecutive negative NP/OP PCR tests, healthcare professional clearance, or symptom resolution. Mobile phlebotomists in the prospective study collected whole blood, serum and a nasopharyngeal or oropharyngeal swab from every participant. Additional blood draws and questionnaires over a roughly two-month period could optionally be provided by prospective study participants. Before DNA extraction, blood samples from the prospective study were shipped at room temperature or frozen.

The origin of this receptor is a woman in her thirties who had recovered from COVID-19. The sequenced sample was PBMCs or T cells enriched from blood (not recorded which). Recombination connected TRBV6-5 to TRBJ1-2; TRBD1 lines up with 12 middle nucleotides. The CDR3 protein: CASSSGTGGAWYGYTF. In nucleotides, the sequence is TGTGCCAGCAGTTCCGGGACAGGGGGCGCCTGGTATGGCTACACCTTC.